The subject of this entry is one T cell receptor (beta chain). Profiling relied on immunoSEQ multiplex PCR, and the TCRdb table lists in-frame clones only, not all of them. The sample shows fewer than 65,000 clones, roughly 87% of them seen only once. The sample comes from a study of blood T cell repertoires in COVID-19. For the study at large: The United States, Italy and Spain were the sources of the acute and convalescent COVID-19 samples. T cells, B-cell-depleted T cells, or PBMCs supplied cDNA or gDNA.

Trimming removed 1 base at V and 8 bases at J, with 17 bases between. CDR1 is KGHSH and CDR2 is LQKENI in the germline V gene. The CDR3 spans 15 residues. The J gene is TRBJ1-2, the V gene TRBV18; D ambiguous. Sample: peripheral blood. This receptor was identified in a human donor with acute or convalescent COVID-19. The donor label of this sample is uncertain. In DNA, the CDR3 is TGTGCCAGCTCACCACTCGGGGAAGAACTATGGGGCTACACCTTC. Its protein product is CASSPLGEELWGYTF.